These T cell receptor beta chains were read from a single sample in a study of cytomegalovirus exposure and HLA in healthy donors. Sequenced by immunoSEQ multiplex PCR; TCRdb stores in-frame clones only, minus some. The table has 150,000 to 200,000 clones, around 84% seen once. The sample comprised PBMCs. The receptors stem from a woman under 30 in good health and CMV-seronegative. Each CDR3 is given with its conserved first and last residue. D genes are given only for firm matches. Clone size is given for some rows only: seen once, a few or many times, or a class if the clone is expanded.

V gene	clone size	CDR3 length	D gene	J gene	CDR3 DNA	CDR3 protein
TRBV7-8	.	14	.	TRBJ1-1	TGTGCCAGCAGCTTAGCGAATGCGGACACTGAAGCTTTCTTT	CASSLANADTEAFF
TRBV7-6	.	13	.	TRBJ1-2	TGTGCCAGCAGCTACCGGGACTACTCTGGCTACACCTTC	CASSYRDYSGYTF
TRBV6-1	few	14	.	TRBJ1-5	TGTGCCAGCAGTTTAGGGGTTGGCGGTCAGCCCCAGCATTTT	CASSLGVGGQPQHF
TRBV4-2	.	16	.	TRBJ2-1	TGTGCCAGCAGCCAAGGAGGGCTCCAAATTTACAATGAGCAGTTCTTC	CASSQGGLQIYNEQFF
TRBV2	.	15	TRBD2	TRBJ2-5	TGTGCCTCGAAGGCTAGCGGGGGGGCTGTAGAGACCCAGTACTTC	CASKASGGAVETQYF
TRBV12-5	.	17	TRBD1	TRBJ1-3	TGTGATAGTGGTTTGGCCACAGGGGACCACTCTGGAAACACCATATATTTT	CDSGLATGDHSGNTIYF
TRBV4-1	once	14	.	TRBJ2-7	TGCGCCAGCAGCCAAGACAGGTTGGGTAACGAGCAGTACTTC	CASSQDRLGNEQYF
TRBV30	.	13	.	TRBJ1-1	TGTGCCTGCGCGCGGGGGGCTGACACTGAAGCTTTCTTT	CACARGADTEAFF
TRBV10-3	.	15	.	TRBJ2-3	TGTGCCATCCGGTCTAGCCGAATTAGCACAGATACGCAGTATTTT	CAIRSSRISTDTQYF
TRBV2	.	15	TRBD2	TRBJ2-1	TGTGCCAGCATCGAAAGGGCTAGCGGGTACAATGAGCAGTTCTTC	CASIERASGYNEQFF
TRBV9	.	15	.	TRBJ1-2	TGTGCCAGCAGCGCCTTCGAGAACACAGGGCTCGGCTACACCTTC	CASSAFENTGLGYTF
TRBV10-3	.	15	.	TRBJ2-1	TGTGCCATCGCAGAGAGGGCCGGTTACAACAATGAGCAGTTCTTC	CAIAERAGYNNEQFF
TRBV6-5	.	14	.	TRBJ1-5	TGTGCCAGCAGCCCCTACAAGACTTATCAGCCCCAGCATTTT	CASSPYKTYQPQHF
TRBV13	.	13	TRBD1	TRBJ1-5	TGTGCCAGCAGCTTACACAGGGGGCTCAGGCAGCATTTT	CASSLHRGLRQHF
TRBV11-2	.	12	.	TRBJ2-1	TGTGCCCAGGACGGGGGGCCCAATGAGCAGTTCTTC	CAQDGGPNEQFF
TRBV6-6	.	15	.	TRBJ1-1	TGTGCCAGCAGTTACGCGGCCACCGGTGAGCGGGGAGCTTTCTTT	CASSYAATGERGAFF
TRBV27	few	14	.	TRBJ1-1	TGTGCCAGCAGTTTATTGGCCGTGAACACTGAAGCTTTCTTT	CASSLLAVNTEAFF
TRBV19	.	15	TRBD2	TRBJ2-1	TGTGCCTCGAATTCACCCAGCGGGAGGGCGAATGAGCAGTTCTTC	CASNSPSGRANEQFF
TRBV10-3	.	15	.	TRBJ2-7	TGTGCCATCAGTGGGGAGGCAGGGGGCTCCTACGAGCAGTACTTC	CAISGEAGGSYEQYF
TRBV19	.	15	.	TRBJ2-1	TGTGCCAGTAGCACCAGACTCGACAGTTACAATGAGCAGTTCTTC	CASSTRLDSYNEQFF
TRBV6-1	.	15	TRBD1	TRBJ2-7	TGTGCCAGCAGTCAGGGACAGGGCCGTACCTACGAGCAGTACTTC	CASSQGQGRTYEQYF
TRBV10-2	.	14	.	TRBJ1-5	TGCGCCAGCAGTGAGTCCCCACTAGGACAGCCCCAGCATTTT	CASSESPLGQPQHF
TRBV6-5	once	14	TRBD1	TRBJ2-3	TGTGCCAGCAGTTACGGACAGGGCACAGATACGCAGTATTTT	CASSYGQGTDTQYF
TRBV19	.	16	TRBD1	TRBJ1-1	TGTGCCAGTGCAACCGGGACAGGGTTTTTTAACACTGAAGCTTTCTTT	CASATGTGFFNTEAFF
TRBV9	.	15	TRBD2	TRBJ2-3	TGTGCCAGCAGCCTCCTGGGGGGGAGCGCAGATACGCAGTATTTT	CASSLLGGSADTQYF
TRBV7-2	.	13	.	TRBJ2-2	TGTGCCAGCAGCTTAGGCGGGACCGGGGAGCTGTTTTTT	CASSLGGTGELFF
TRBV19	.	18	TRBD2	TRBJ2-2	TGTGCCAGTCGTAACTCCCACCTACTAGCGGGAAACACCGGGGAGCTGTTTTTT	CASRNSHLLAGNTGELFF
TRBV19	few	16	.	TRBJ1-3	TGTGCCAGTAGTATGTATTACAGGGACTCTGGAAACACCATATATTTT	CASSMYYRDSGNTIYF
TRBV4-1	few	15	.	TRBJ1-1	TGCGCCAGCAGCCAAGGCGGACAGATGAACACTGAAGCTTTCTTT	CASSQGGQMNTEAFF
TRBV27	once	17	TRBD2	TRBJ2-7	TGTGCCAGCAGTTTATCGGGAGGGACGGAGTCGTCCTACGAGCAGTACTTC	CASSLSGGTESSYEQYF
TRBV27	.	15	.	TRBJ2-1	TGTGCCAGCAGTTTATTAGCTCTACGATACAATGAGCAGTTCTTC	CASSLLALRYNEQFF
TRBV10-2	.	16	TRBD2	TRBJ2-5	TGCGCCAGCAGTGGAAGGCTAGCGGAGCCACAAGAGACCCAGTACTTC	CASSGRLAEPQETQYF
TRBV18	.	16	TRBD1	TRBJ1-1	TGTGCCAGCTCATCATCAGGGGGCGTTCGTAGCACTGAAGCTTTCTTT	CASSSSGGVRSTEAFF
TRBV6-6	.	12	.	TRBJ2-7	TGTGCCAGCAGCCAGGGATTCTACGAGCAGTACTTC	CASSQGFYEQYF
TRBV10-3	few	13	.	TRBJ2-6	TGTGCCATCAGTGATGGGGGGAACAACGTCCTGACTTTC	CAISDGGNNVLTF
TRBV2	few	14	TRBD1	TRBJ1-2	TGTGCCAGCAGTGTGGGACAGGGAATGGGAGGCTACACCTTC	CASSVGQGMGGYTF
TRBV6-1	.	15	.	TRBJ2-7	TGTGCCAGCAGTGAATTCGGGAGCGAGATATACGAGCAGTACTTC	CASSEFGSEIYEQYF
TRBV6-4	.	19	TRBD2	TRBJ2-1	TGTGCCAGCAGTGACTCGGGAGGGGCTAGCGGGGGCTCCTACAATGAGCAGTTCTTC	CASSDSGGASGGSYNEQFF
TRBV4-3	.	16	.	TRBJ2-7	TGCGCCAGCAGCCAAGCTTATCAGGGTGGGAACTACGAGCAGTACTTC	CASSQAYQGGNYEQYF
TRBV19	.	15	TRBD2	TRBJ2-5	TGTGCCAGCGCCGGGACTAGCGGCTTAGCAGAGACCCAGTACTTC	CASAGTSGLAETQYF
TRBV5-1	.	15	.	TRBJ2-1	TGCGCCAGCAGCTCCCGGGACTGGGACTACAATGAGCAGTTCTTC	CASSSRDWDYNEQFF
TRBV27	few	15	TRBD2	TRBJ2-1	TGTGCCAGCAGTTCCCCTAGCGGGGGCCACAATGAGCAGTTCTTC	CASSSPSGGHNEQFF
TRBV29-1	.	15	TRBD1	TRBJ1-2	TGCAGCACCTACCCTCTCCGGGCAGGGGGCTATGGCTACACCTTC	CSTYPLRAGGYGYTF
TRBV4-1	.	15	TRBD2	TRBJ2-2	TGCGCCAGCAGCCGGCGGGAGGCCGACACCGGGGAGCTGTTTTTT	CASSRREADTGELFF
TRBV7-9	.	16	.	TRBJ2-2	TGTGCCAGCAGCTTCAAGGGGCGTCTCGACACCGGGGAGCTGTTTTTT	CASSFKGRLDTGELFF
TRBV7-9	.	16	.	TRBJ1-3	TGTGCCAGCAGCGAAGAATGGCTGAAAACGGGAAACACCATATATTTT	CASSEEWLKTGNTIYF
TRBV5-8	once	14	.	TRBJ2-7	TGTGCCAGCACCCGAGCAGGGTCGGTCTACGAGCAGTACTTC	CASTRAGSVYEQYF
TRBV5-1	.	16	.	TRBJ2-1	TGCGCCAGCAGCTTTCGACAAAGCCCTAGCATCAATGAGCAGTTCTTC	CASSFRQSPSINEQFF
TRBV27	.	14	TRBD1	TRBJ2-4	TGTGCCAGCAGTCCGGACAGGGAAAAAAACATTCAGTACTTC	CASSPDREKNIQYF
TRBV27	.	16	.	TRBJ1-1	TGTGCCAGCAGTTTGCGCCTGGCAGGGGCTAGCACTGAAGCTTTCTTT	CASSLRLAGASTEAFF
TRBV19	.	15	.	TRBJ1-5	TGTGCCAGTAATACAGGGTCTCGAAGCAATCAGCCCCAGCATTTT	CASNTGSRSNQPQHF
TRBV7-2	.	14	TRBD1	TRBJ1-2	TGTGCCAGCAGCTTATTACAGGGGTGGGGTGGCTACACCTTC	CASSLLQGWGGYTF
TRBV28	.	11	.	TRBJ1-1	TGTGGTTCGCGGGGAAACACTGAAGCTTTCTTT	CGSRGNTEAFF
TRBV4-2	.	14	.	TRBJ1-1	TGTGCCAGCAGTAACCCAACGAGGGACACTGAAGCTTTCTTT	CASSNPTRDTEAFF